A selection of T cell receptor beta chains follows, all from one sample in a study of blood T cell repertoires in COVID-19. Libraries were prepared by immunoSEQ multiplex PCR; TCRdb keeps only in-frame clonotypes and omits some of them. The repertoire holds about 200,000 clones, with 86% as singletons. Specimen: peripheral blood. The receptors stem from a woman aged 50 to 65 with COVID-19, enrolled during active disease. Each CDR3 is given with its conserved first and last residue. A D gene is named only where the DNA matches it firmly.

>TRBV30|.|TRBJ2-7
CAWNAGRSYEQYF
TGTGCCTGGAACGCGGGCAGATCCTACGAGCAGTACTTC
>TRBV24-1|.|TRBJ1-2
CATSERYSDGYTF
TGTGCCACCAGTGAACGCTACTCGGATGGCTACACCTTC
>TRBV29-1|.|TRBJ1-2
CSVGRDYGYTF
TGCAGCGTTGGCAGGGATTATGGCTACACCTTC
>TRBV2|TRBD2|TRBJ2-7
CASRLGGLPGYEQYF
TGTGCCAGCAGGCTCGGGGGGTTACCTGGCTACGAGCAGTACTTC
>TRBV19|TRBD1|TRBJ2-3
CASSKRGQWDSNTDTQYF
TGTGCCAGTAGTAAAAGGGGCCAGTGGGACAGCAACACAGATACGCAGTATTTT
>TRBV10-2|.|TRBJ2-2
CASSSTLNTGELFF
TGCGCCAGCAGTTCTACTCTTAACACCGGGGAGCTGTTTTTT
>TRBV27|TRBD1|TRBJ1-2
CASSQSTGSFYGYTF
TGTGCCAGCAGTCAATCGACAGGGTCCTTCTATGGCTACACCTTC
>TRBV3-1/TRBV3-2|.|TRBJ2-6
CASSPAGFSGANVLTF
TGTGCCAGCAGCCCCGCAGGCTTCTCTGGGGCCAACGTCCTGACTTTC
>TRBV6-4|.|TRBJ1-5
CASRGQPQHF
TGTGCCAGCCGGGGGCAGCCCCAGCATTTT
>TRBV19|TRBD1|TRBJ2-3
CASSPQGVSADTQYF
TGTGCCAGTAGTCCTCAGGGGGTGTCAGCAGATACGCAGTATTTT
>TRBV7-2|.|TRBJ1-1
CASSLDLLRGDTEAFF
TGTGCCAGCAGCTTAGATCTACTCAGGGGTGATACTGAAGCTTTCTTT
>TRBV28|.|TRBJ2-3
CASSFTGDTQYF
TGTGCCAGCAGTTTCACCGGAGATACGCAGTATTTT